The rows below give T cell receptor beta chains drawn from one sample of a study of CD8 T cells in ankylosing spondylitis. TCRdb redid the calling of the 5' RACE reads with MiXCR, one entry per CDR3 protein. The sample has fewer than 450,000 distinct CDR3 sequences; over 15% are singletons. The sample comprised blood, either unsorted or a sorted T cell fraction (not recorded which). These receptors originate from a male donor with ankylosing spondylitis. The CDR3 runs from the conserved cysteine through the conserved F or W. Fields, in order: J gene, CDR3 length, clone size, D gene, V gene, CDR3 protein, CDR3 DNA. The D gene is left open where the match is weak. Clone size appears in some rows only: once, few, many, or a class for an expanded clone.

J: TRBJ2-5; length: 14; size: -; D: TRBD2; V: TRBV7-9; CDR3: CASRTSGTSGEQYF; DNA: TGTGCCAGTAGAACTTCCGGGACTAGCGGGGAACAGTACTTC
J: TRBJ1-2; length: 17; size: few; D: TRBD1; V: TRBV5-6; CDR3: CASSSPGQGPLGYGYTF; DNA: TGTGCCAGCAGCTCCCCGGGACAGGGCCCTCTTGGCTATGGCTACACCTTC
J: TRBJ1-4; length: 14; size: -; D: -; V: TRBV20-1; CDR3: CSAQGPSTNEKLFF; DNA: TGCAGTGCCCAGGGACCATCAACTAATGAAAAACTGTTTTTT
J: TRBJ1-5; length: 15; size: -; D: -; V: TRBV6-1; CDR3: CASTDRADSNQPQHF; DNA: TGTGCCAGCACCGACCGGGCAGATAGCAATCAGCCCCAGCATTTT
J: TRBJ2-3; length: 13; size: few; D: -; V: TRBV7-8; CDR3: CASSFDHTNTQYF; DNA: TGTGCCAGCAGCTTTGACCACACTAATACGCAGTATTTT
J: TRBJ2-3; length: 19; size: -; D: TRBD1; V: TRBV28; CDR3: CASSSPSPGTGRSTDTQYF; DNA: TGTGCCAGCAGTTCACCAAGTCCCGGGACAGGGAGAAGCACAGATACGCAGTATTTT
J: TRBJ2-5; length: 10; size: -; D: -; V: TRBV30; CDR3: CAWGQETQYF; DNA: TGTGCCTGGGGACAGGAGACCCAGTACTTC
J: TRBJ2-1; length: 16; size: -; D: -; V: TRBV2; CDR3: CASSEGRVSSYNEQFF; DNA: TGTGCCAGCAGTGAAGGGAGGGTCAGCTCCTACAATGAGCAGTTCTTC
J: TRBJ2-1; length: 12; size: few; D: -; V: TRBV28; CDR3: CASSLLLAEQFF; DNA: TGTGCCAGCAGTCTCCTCCTAGCTGAGCAGTTCTTC
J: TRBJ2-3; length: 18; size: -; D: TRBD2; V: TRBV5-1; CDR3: CATKTGTSGSRGTDTQYF; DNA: TGCGCCACCAAAACCGGGACTAGCGGGAGCCGGGGCACAGATACGCAGTATTTT
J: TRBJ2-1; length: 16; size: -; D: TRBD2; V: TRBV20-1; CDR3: CSARGLAGGPRNEQFF; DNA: TGCAGTGCTAGGGGACTAGCGGGAGGGCCTCGCAATGAGCAGTTCTTC
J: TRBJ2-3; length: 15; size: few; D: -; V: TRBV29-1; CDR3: CSVGPHSGNTDTQYF; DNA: TGCAGCGTTGGCCCACATTCAGGGAACACAGATACGCAGTATTTT
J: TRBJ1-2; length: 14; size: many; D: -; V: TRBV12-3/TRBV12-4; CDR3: CASSRNGQSYGYTF; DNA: TGTGCCAGCAGTCGGAACGGACAGTCCTATGGCTACACCTTC
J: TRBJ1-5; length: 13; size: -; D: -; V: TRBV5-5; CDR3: CASSFVIDQPQHF; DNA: TGTGCCAGCAGCTTTGTTATAGATCAGCCCCAGCATTTT
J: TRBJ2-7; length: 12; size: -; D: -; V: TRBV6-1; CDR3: CASRRSSYEQYF; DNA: TGTGCCAGCAGGAGGAGCTCCTACGAGCAGTACTTC
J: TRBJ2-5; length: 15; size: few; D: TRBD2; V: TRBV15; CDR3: CATSSGLAGVETQYF; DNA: TGTGCCACCAGCAGTGGGCTAGCGGGAGTGGAGACCCAGTACTTC
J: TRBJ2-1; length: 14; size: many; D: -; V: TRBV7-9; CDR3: CASSRQSSYNEQFF; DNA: TGTGCCAGCAGCCGACAGAGCTCCTACAATGAGCAGTTCTTC